Shown below are 9 T cell receptor beta chains from a single sample sequenced in a study of T cell repertoires in cytomegalovirus infection. TCRdb processed the reads anew with MiXCR; each CDR3 protein has one entry. Seen here are under 350,000 distinct CDR3 sequences, 9% to 9.5% observed once, and the top ten hold about 4.5%. The sequenced material came from PBMCs. Source of these receptors: a human donor in good health (CMV status not recorded). Some clones in this sample may be carry-over from other donors' samples.

This clonotype has a count of ten or more. The CDR3, as DNA: TGTGCCAGCAGCTTATCTGGACGAGAGACCCAGTACTTC. Translating it yields CASSLSGRETQYF. The chain joins TRBV7-3 to TRBJ2-5; D call uncertain. The V end lost 2 bases, the J end lost 4 bases, and 8 bases lay between the germline ends. Germline assignment: CDR1 SGHTA and CDR2 FQGTGA. The CDR3 is made up of 13 amino acids.

This clonotype was seen only a few times. J is TRBJ2-7 and V is TRBV6-1; weak D call: TRBD1 (7 bases). The germline CDR1 and CDR2 sequences are MNHNS and SASEGT. This CDR3 contains 15 residues. V was clipped by 7 bases and J by 6 bases, with 22 bases between them. The CDR3 DNA sequence: TGTGCCAGCATCCGATTCCCCGACAGGGAGGCCGAGCAGTACTTC. Protein sequence: CASIRFPDREAEQYF.

This clonotype was seen only a few times. CDR3 loop: CSAGGGTGKDLPEAFF. CDR3 in DNA: TGCAGTGCCGGAGGTGGGACAGGGAAAGATCTGCCTGAAGCTTTCTTT. The gene calls are TRBV20-1 and TRBJ1-1, with 9 bases aligning to TRBD1. Looked up from germline, CDR1 is DFQATT and CDR2 is SNEGSKA (reference sequence). The CDR3 runs to 16 residues. After removal of 6 bases from V and 6 bases from J, the junction contained 17 bases not matched to a gene.

This clonotype has a count of ten or more. The CDR3 coding sequence is TGTGCCAGCTCACTAGCCCCCCCGGGGACGACCACGGGGACCCAGTACTTC. Protein sequence: CASSLAPPGTTTGTQYF. V gene TRBV18 combines with J gene TRBJ2-5, with D possibly called TRBD1 or TRBD2 (5 bases each). The V and J ends lost 4 bases and 7 bases respectively, with 25 bases between them. The CDR3 contains 17 residues. The germline gives CDR1 KGHSH, CDR2 LQKENI.

Details on this clonotype: A much larger clone sits a single nucleotide away, making a read error possible. The chain recombines TRBV7-3 with TRBJ2-1, with 8 bases lining up with TRBD2. The CDR3 covers 15 residues. Germline values: CDR1 SGHTA, CDR2 FQGTGA. Losses at the gene ends were 0 bases for V and 5 bases for J; bases not matched to a gene: 3. The CDR3 region is CASSLTSGAHNEQFF. In nucleotides, the CDR3 is TGTGCCAGCAGCTTAACTAGCGGGGCCCACAATGAGCAGTTCTTC.

This clonotype was seen repeatedly, ten times or more. V gene TRBV27 combines with J gene TRBJ1-1; unclear D gene. V was pared by 2 bases and J by 4 bases, with 8 bases between. Germline V CDR1 and CDR2: MNHEY, SMNVEV (reference sequence). The CDR3 is 13 residues long. The CDR3 protein is CASSLTLGTEAFF. The CDR3 DNA is TGTGCCAGCAGTTTAACTTTGGGCACTGAAGCTTTCTTT.

This clonotype was detected only a few times. The chain links TRBV4-2 to TRBJ2-3; 11 nucleotides line up with TRBD2. CDR1 is LGHNA, CDR2 YNFKEQ, per germline. Losses at the gene ends were 4 bases for V and 4 bases for J; bases not matched to a gene: 7. CDR3 size: 16 residues. CDR3 sequence (DNA): TGTGCCAGCAGCCTTTCTAGCGGGGGGACAGCAGATACGCAGTATTTT. Its translation is CASSLSSGGTADTQYF.

This clonotype was seen only a few times. The V call is TRBV11-2, the J call TRBJ1-3, with D perhaps matching TRBD1 (6 bases). V was pared by 5 bases and J by 4 bases, with 15 bases between. Per the germline V gene, CDR1 is SGHAT and CDR2 is FQNNGV. This CDR3 spans 15 amino acids. CDR3 sequence (DNA): TGTGCCAGCAGCCCAAATAGGGGGGACGGAAACACCATATATTTT. Translation: CASSPNRGDGNTIYF.

This clonotype was counted many times. J is TRBJ2-1 and V is TRBV4-3, with 11 bases lining up with TRBD2. The trim removed 3 bases at V and 8 bases at J, leaving 15 bases unmatched. The germline V gene encodes CDR1 LGHNA and CDR2 YSLEER. There are 18 residues in the CDR3. CDR3: CASSQGLAAGELSDEQFF. The CDR3 coding sequence is TGCGCCAGCAGCCAGGGACTAGCGGCGGGGGAATTATCGGATGAGCAGTTCTTC.